This T cell receptor (beta chain) was sequenced for a study of metastatic and nonmetastatic thyroid tumors (dated by TCRdb to 2018 to 2021). The study in broad terms: The researchers compared repertoires between peripheral blood samples and tumor or nodule tissue samples from patients with malignant or benign thyroid disease.

In this sample, this clone turned up a few times. What antigen it recognizes has not been identified. Base qualities are not provided; no much larger clone lies one nucleotide away. No patient had received any treatment before thyroid surgery. Patient clinical samples collected from about 2011 to 2018 were retrospectively analysed using T-cell receptor beta sequencing. Findings and caveats that apply to the study as a whole: TCR beta diversity was reported as significantly higher in malignant tumors than in benign nodules, in both blood and tumor samples.

The CDR3 runs 14 residues from the cysteine to the phenylalanine. The sequence is cut down to CDR3 DNA, 42 bases in frame from base 1. Trimming takes 7 bases off V and 8 bases off J; junction bases not matched to a gene: 8. The receptor library was made with PCR. Sequencing instrument: Illumina HiSeq 4000. High-throughput sequencing was used to profile the CDR3 region of the TCR beta-chain in every patient. Per the original workflow: Drawing on CDR3 differences between clinicopathological groups, the researchers built a classifier meant to tell apart patients with distant-metastatic papillary thyroid cancer. The Shannon index was used to measure repertoire diversity, and the Morisita-Horn index was used to measure how similar tumor and blood repertoires were. In TCRdb, the public reads were trimmed at Q25 with fastp and aligned with MiXCR, with productive beta chains retained. For this entry, the V and J calls and clone size follow TCRdb and not the study's own pipeline. Across this sample there are some 41,000 clones, with around 28% seen only once. The ten most abundant clones make up over 8% of the sample.

The sequencing input was blood. Recombination connected TRBV12-3 or TRBV12-4 to TRBJ2-1, with 10 bases matching TRBD2. This TCR was sampled from a male donor with papillary thyroid cancer or a benign thyroid nodule (not recorded which). Some clones in this sample may be carry-over from other donors' samples. In nucleotides, the sequence is TGTGCCAGCACCCTAGCGGGAGTAGGGGATGAGCAGTTCTTC. The translation is CASTLAGVGDEQFF.